The T cell receptor beta chain described here comes from a study of T-cell memory formation after mild COVID-19. Study information: There were largely donor-specific TCR clusters.

This clonotype was counted between two and nine times. MiXCR, applied by TCRdb to the 5' RACE reads, yields one record per CDR3 protein. The table records 40,000 to 45,000 distinct CDR3 sequences, less than 7.5% of them present only once. The material sequenced was PBMCs or a T cell subset sorted from them (not recorded which). The source of this sequence is a man younger than 35 who had mild COVID-19 (a few samples of this study predate the infection). Cell type and time point are not known.

CDR3: CASSSKIGHFHEQYF. Here the CDR3 DNA reads TGTGCCAGCAGTAGCAAAATAGGACATTTCCACGAGCAGTACTTC. The chain recombines TRBV27 with TRBJ2-7; a weak D match, TRBD1 (5 bases). Germline V gene sequence: CDR1 MNHEY, CDR2 SMNVEV (reference sequence). This CDR3 contains 15 residues. The V end was cut by 5 bases, the J end by 5 bases, with 19 bases between.